One and the same sample provided the 31 T cell receptor beta chains below, sequenced in a study of T cells after yellow fever vaccination. TCRdb itself ran the 5' RACE reads through MiXCR, one entry per CDR3 protein. The repertoire holds under 150,000 distinct CDR3 sequences, with more than 6% as singletons. Specimen: CD4+ T cells sorted from PBMCs, collected 5 days after the yellow fever booster vaccination. These receptor sequences come from a man aged 30 to 45 who received the YFV17D yellow fever vaccine.

This clonotype was seen ten or more times. The rearrangement uses TRBV5-1 and TRBJ2-1; D uncertain. The V and J ends lost 6 bases and 0 bases respectively, with 19 bases between them. This CDR3 comprises 17 residues. Germline V CDR1 and CDR2: SGHRS, YFSETQ. The CDR3 coding sequence is TGCGCCAGCAAGCGTCTAGATTTGTTAAGCTCCTACAATGAGCAGTTCTTC. Translated, it gives CASKRLDLLSSYNEQFF.

This clonotype was detected ten times or more. The CDR3 coding sequence is TGCGCCAGCAGCTTGGCGACAGGGCGAATCTACGAGCAGTACTTC. This sequence encodes CASSLATGRIYEQYF. V and J are TRBV5-1 and TRBJ2-7, with 7 bases fitting TRBD1. Unmatched junction bases numbered 6, after V lost 0 bases and J lost 3 bases. This CDR3 region has 15 residues. Germline-derived CDR1 and CDR2 are SGHRS and YFSETQ.

Ten or more counts support this clonotype. The CDR3 nucleotides are TGTGCCAGCAGCTTAATAGGAACCTACGAGCAGTACTTC. It is translated as CASSLIGTYEQYF. J is TRBJ2-7 and V is TRBV7-2; D ambiguous. V lost 2 bases, J lost 2 bases, and 7 bases lay in between. The germline V gene has CDR1 SGHTA and CDR2 FQGNSA. This CDR3 region has 13 residues.

This clonotype has ten or more counts. The chain carries TRBV29-1 and TRBJ1-2; D uncertain. V lost 3 bases and J lost 5, with 4 bases in between. The CDR3 is made up of 10 amino acids. The V gene's germline CDR1 is SQVTM and CDR2 ANQGSEA. The CDR3 DNA is TGCAGCGTTGACGGGTATGGCTACACCTTC. Residues: CSVDGYGYTF.

The rearrangement joins TRBV4-1 to TRBJ2-2; D may be TRBD2 (7 bases). The CDR3 runs to 17 residues. Trimming removed 1 base at V and 3 bases at J, with 15 bases between. Germline-derived CDR1 and CDR2 are MGHRA and YSYEKL. Written as DNA, the CDR3 is TGCGCCAGCAGCCAAGGATGGGGGGGCATTTACACCGGGGAGCTGTTTTTT. Protein sequence: CASSQGWGGIYTGELFF.

This clonotype was seen repeatedly, ten times or more. The chain uses TRBV7-9 and TRBJ1-1; 9 bases line up with TRBD1. The CDR3 sequence is 15 residues long. Germline CDR1 reads SEHNR; CDR2 reads FQNEAQ (reference sequence). With 1 base clipped from V and 6 bases from J, the junction kept 6 bases outside the gene matches. CDR3 amino acids: CASSLVTGGTAEAFF. CDR3 nucleotides: TGTGCCAGCAGCTTAGTGACAGGGGGAACGGCTGAAGCTTTCTTT.

This clonotype was recorded many times. The chain combines TRBV28 with TRBJ2-2; D unclear. V was clipped by 1 base and J by 4 bases, with 22 bases between them. This CDR3 is 19 amino acids long. Germline V gene data show CDR1 as MDHEN and CDR2 as SYDVKM. CDR3 in amino acids: CASSLSGLGRAVGTGELFF. CDR3 coding DNA: TGTGCCAGCAGTTTATCCGGTTTGGGCCGGGCAGTCGGCACCGGGGAGCTGTTTTTT.

Ten or more counts support this clonotype. The chain couples TRBV7-8 to TRBJ2-7; TRBD1 matches 8 bases. Germline CDR1 is SGHVS and CDR2 is FQNEAQ. The CDR3 sequence is 15 residues long. The ends lost 4 bases at V and 4 bases at J; junction bases unmatched: 9. The CDR3 region is CASSYRTGSEYEQYF. Written as DNA, the CDR3 is TGTGCCAGCAGCTACCGGACAGGGAGTGAGTACGAGCAGTACTTC.

This clonotype was observed at least ten times. This chain joins TRBV28 and TRBJ1-2; 10 nucleotides line up with TRBD1. The germline V gene has CDR1 MDHEN and CDR2 SYDVKM. The CDR3 loop spans 14 amino acids. V was pared by 7 bases and J by 3 bases, with 5 bases of the junction left unmatched. The CDR3 region is CASIPGQGYYGYTF. The CDR3 nucleotides read TGTGCCAGCATCCCGGGACAGGGGTACTATGGCTACACCTTC.

The chain couples TRBV6-5 to TRBJ2-6, with D perhaps TRBD2 (6 bases). Germline CDR1 reads MNHEY; CDR2 reads SVGAGI. Trimming took 0 bases from V and 0 from J, leaving 12 bases between them. This CDR3 spans 18 amino acids. The CDR3, as DNA: TGTGCCAGCAGTTACTCGAGTCGGGAGCCCTCTGGGGCCAACGTCCTGACTTTC. It specifies CASSYSSREPSGANVLTF.

This clonotype was found many times. The V gene is TRBV20-1, the J gene TRBJ2-1, with 11 bases that match TRBD2. Germline lookup yields CDR1 DFQATT and CDR2 SNEGSKA (reference sequence). The V segment lost 6 bases and the J segment 4 bases; nucleotides outside the gene matches: 8. CDR3 length: 15 residues. CDR3 coding DNA: TGCAGTGCCGCACGGGGACTAGCGGAATACAATGAGCAGTTCTTC. Translating it yields CSAARGLAEYNEQFF.

This clonotype has at least ten counts. J is TRBJ2-7 and V is TRBV6-5, with TRBD2 identical over 7 bases. With V trimmed by 6 bases and J by 5 bases, 4 bases remained unmatched. Germline assignment: CDR1 MNHEY and CDR2 SVGAGI. The CDR3 has 12 residues. CDR3 DNA: TGTGCCAGCAGGAGCGGGATGGACGAGCAGTACTTC. It yields the protein CASRSGMDEQYF.

There are many counts of this clonotype. The chain employs TRBV9 and TRBJ2-1; D gene ambiguous. The V and J ends lost 0 bases and 8 bases respectively, with 6 bases between them. The CDR3 runs to 12 residues. Germline lookup yields CDR1 SGDLS and CDR2 YYNGEE. The CDR3: CASSVAWDEQFF. The CDR3 nucleotides are TGTGCCAGCAGCGTAGCGTGGGATGAGCAGTTCTTC.

This clonotype showed up many times. V gene TRBV20-1 combines with J gene TRBJ2-5, with TRBD1 as a possible D gene (5 bases). The CDR3 is 14 residues long. The ends were cut back, 4 bases at V and 0 bases at J, with 12 bases in the middle. The germline V gene encodes CDR1 DFQATT and CDR2 SNEGSKA (reference sequence). CDR3 residues: CSATRQSYQETQYF. DNA of the CDR3: TGCAGTGCTACCAGACAGTCTTACCAAGAGACCCAGTACTTC.

The sample holds many counts of this clonotype. This chain joins TRBV27 and TRBJ2-7; 10 bases are a match to TRBD2. J gave up 0 bases and V 2 bases, and 1 base lay outside the gene matches. The CDR3 length is 15 residues. Per germline, CDR1 MNHEY and CDR2 SMNVEV (reference sequence). The chain's CDR3 is CASSLSGGDSYEQYF. CDR3 in DNA: TGTGCCAGCAGTTTAAGCGGGGGGGACTCCTACGAGCAGTACTTC.

This clonotype was detected ten times or more. The chain has TRBV10-3 and TRBJ2-7; 7 nucleotides line up with TRBD1. With V trimmed by 5 bases and J by 2 bases, 9 bases remained unmatched. The CDR3 runs to 15 residues. Germline V gene lookup returns CDR1 ENHRY and CDR2 SYGVKD. The CDR3 DNA follows: TGTGCCATCAGTAAAGAAACCGGGACAGCCTACGAGCAGTACTTC. Protein product: CAISKETGTAYEQYF.

V is TRBV18 and J is TRBJ2-3; no definite D call. V lost 1 base to trimming and J lost 2 bases, with 10 bases between them. This CDR3 comprises 15 residues. Per germline, CDR1 KGHSH and CDR2 LQKENI. In DNA form, the CDR3 reads TGTGCCAGCTCACCACTCAGCGACAACACAGATACGCAGTATTTT. Protein: CASSPLSDNTDTQYF. Drawing the rest from reference TRBV18 and TRBJ2-3, the complete variable domain is NAGVMQNPRHLVRRRGQEARLRCSPMKGHSHVYWYRQLPEEGLKFMVYLQKENIIDESGMPKERFSAEFPKEGPSILRIQQVVRGDSAAYFCASSPLSDNTDTQYFGPGTRLTVL.

At least ten counts were recorded for this clonotype. This chain uses TRBV7-2 with TRBJ1-2, with D possibly matching TRBD1 (6 bases). Germline CDR1 reads SGHTA; CDR2 reads FQGNSA. The germline V and J ends were trimmed by 10 bases and 8 bases, with 20 bases remaining between them. This CDR3 comprises 13 residues. CDR3 sequence (DNA): TGTGCCACCTCTGCGACAGGCCCGGCGGGCTACACCTTC. Translating it yields CATSATGPAGYTF.

This clonotype was recorded at least ten times. The chain recombines TRBV2 with TRBJ2-3; D possibly corresponds to TRBD2 (6 bases). Trimming cost V 0 bases and J 8 bases, with 9 bases left between them. Germline V lookup: CDR1 SNHLY, CDR2 FYNNEI. This CDR3 comprises 13 residues. This CDR3 is CASSEAGLVTQYF. CDR3 nucleotide sequence: TGTGCCAGCAGTGAAGCGGGACTCGTTACGCAGTATTTT. The full variable domain, with the rest looked up from reference TRBV2 and TRBJ2-3, is EPEVTQTPSHQVTQMGQEVILRCVPISNHLYFYWYRQILGQKVEFLVSFYNNEISEKSEIFDDQFSVERPDGSNFTLKIRSTKLEDSAMYFCASSEAGLVTQYFGPGTRLTVL.

This clonotype was counted only a few times. The V gene is TRBV29-1, the J gene TRBJ2-1; 8 bases line up with TRBD1. V was clipped by 7 bases and J by 6 bases; unmatched bases: 8. The CDR3 is 13 residues long. CDR1 and CDR2 from the germline V gene are SQVTM and ANQGSEA. CDR3: CSGAQGARNEQFF. The DNA of the CDR3 is TGCAGCGGGGCCCAGGGGGCGCGCAATGAGCAGTTCTTC.

This clonotype was seen at least ten times. CDR3 region: CSVEGVTDTQYF. The CDR3 DNA follows: TGCAGCGTTGAAGGTGTCACAGATACGCAGTATTTT. The chain links TRBV29-1 to TRBJ2-3; D is unclear. This CDR3 has 12 amino acids. Trimming shortened V by 1 base and J by 2 bases, and 4 bases separated the two germline ends. Germline-derived CDR1 and CDR2 are SQVTM and ANQGSEA.

This clonotype was recorded many times. This chain links TRBV24-1 with TRBJ2-1; the D is unclear. This CDR3 contains 17 residues. Looked up from germline, CDR1 is KGHDR and CDR2 is SFDVKD. The V gene lost 3 bases and the J gene lost 3 bases, with 17 bases spanning the gap. CDR3 residues: CATSDPRPQYGYNEQFF. The CDR3 DNA follows: TGTGCCACCAGTGATCCAAGGCCACAGTATGGCTACAATGAGCAGTTCTTC.

The sample holds many counts of this clonotype. The V and J genes are TRBV7-2 and TRBJ2-7; D gene uncertain. The V gene lost 5 bases and the J gene lost 3 bases, with 17 bases spanning the gap. CDR3 length equals 15 residues. Germline values: CDR1 SGHTA, CDR2 FQGNSA. Here the CDR3 DNA reads TGTGCCAGCAGCCTCCCGGCGTCCCTGGGCTACGAGCAGTACTTC. Encoded protein: CASSLPASLGYEQYF.

This clonotype has a count of ten or more. This chain connects TRBV18 to TRBJ2-1, with D hard to call. This CDR3 region has 14 residues. V lost 3 bases, J lost 5 bases, and 11 bases lay in between. Germline values: CDR1 KGHSH, CDR2 LQKENI. CDR3 sequence reads: CASSPRGPNNEQFF. The CDR3 DNA sequence: TGTGCCAGCTCACCCCGAGGACCCAACAATGAGCAGTTCTTC. The full variable domain, with the rest looked up from reference TRBV18 and TRBJ2-1, is NAGVMQNPRHLVRRRGQEARLRCSPMKGHSHVYWYRQLPEEGLKFMVYLQKENIIDESGMPKERFSAEFPKEGPSILRIQQVVRGDSAAYFCASSPRGPNNEQFFGPGTRLTVL.

The chain carries TRBV18 and TRBJ2-4, with TRBD2 matching 9 bases. The CDR3 contains 14 residues. Unmatched junction bases numbered 2, after V lost 0 bases and J lost 8 bases. Germline V gives CDR1 KGHSH, CDR2 LQKENI. CDR3 bases: TGTGCCAGCTCACCACCTAGCGGGAGAGACATTCAGTACTTC. Translated: CASSPPSGRDIQYF.

Many counts were recorded for this clonotype. The rearrangement uses TRBV3-1 and TRBJ2-7; D is unresolved. Germline CDR1 LGHDT, CDR2 YNNKEL (reference sequence). The CDR3 is 13 amino acids. V was clipped by 4 bases and J by 3 bases, with 10 bases between them. CDR3 protein: CASSPPGLYEQYF. CDR3 bases: TGTGCCAGCAGCCCCCCCGGCCTCTACGAGCAGTACTTC.

At least ten counts were recorded for this clonotype. V gene TRBV4-3 combines with J gene TRBJ2-1; TRBD2 aligns across 8 bases. The CDR3 sequence is 16 residues long. Germline V gene data show CDR1 as LGHNA and CDR2 as YSLEER. V trimming: 4 bases; J trimming: 7 bases; junction bases outside the gene matches: 12. CDR3 loop: CASSPRGAGDGNEQFF. CDR3 nucleotide sequence: TGCGCCAGCAGCCCCAGAGGAGCGGGAGATGGGAATGAGCAGTTCTTC.

This clonotype was counted ten times or more. The chain is built from TRBV28 and TRBJ1-2; 8 nucleotides match TRBD1. Germline trimming cut 6 bases from V and 4 bases from J; bases unmatched to any gene: 7. From germline, CDR1 is MDHEN and CDR2 SYDVKM. The CDR3 has 14 residues. This CDR3 is CASRTTGQGYGYTF. The CDR3 bases are TGTGCCAGCAGAACAACAGGACAGGGCTATGGCTACACCTTC.

This clonotype has at least ten counts. The genes are TRBV20-1 and TRBJ2-5; 12 nucleotides match TRBD2. From germline, CDR1 is DFQATT and CDR2 SNEGSKA (reference sequence). Trimming removed 7 bases from V and 2 bases from J; junction bases left unmatched: 5. This CDR3 comprises 14 residues. The CDR3 loop is CSVLAGGTQETQYF. DNA for the CDR3: TGCAGTGTCCTAGCGGGAGGGACACAAGAGACCCAGTACTTC.

In its sample, this clonotype was seen many times. This rearrangement joins TRBV11-1 to TRBJ2-2; tentatively, D is TRBD1 (5 bases). V shed 4 bases and J shed 5 bases, with 14 bases lying between them. In germline, CDR1 is SGHAT, CDR2 FQDESV (reference sequence). CDR3 length: 15 amino acids. This CDR3 reads CASSSDISDTGELFF. The CDR3, as DNA: TGTGCCAGCAGCTCGGACATTTCCGATACCGGGGAGCTGTTTTTT.

This clonotype showed up many times. This sequence joins TRBV19 and TRBJ1-5; D is perhaps TRBD1 (6 bases). Trimming took off 7 bases at V and 6 bases at J, with 16 bases between the two ends. Germline V CDR1 and CDR2: LNHDA, SQIVND (reference sequence). The CDR3 runs to 14 residues. The CDR3 bases are TGTGCCAGTACCCAGGGGCAGGGGACTCAGCCCCAGCATTTT. Its protein product is CASTQGQGTQPQHF. The full variable domain, rest sourced from reference TRBV19 and TRBJ1-5, is DGGITQSPKYLFRKEGQNVTLSCEQNLNHDAMYWYRQDPGQGLRLIYYSQIVNDFQKGDIAEGYSVSREKKESFPLTVTSAQKNPTAFYLCASTQGQGTQPQHFGDGTRLSIL.